This T cell receptor (beta chain) was identified during a study of OX40 agonist ivuxolimab in advanced cancers. Study information: Of mixed ages from about 23 to 85 and averaging about 65 years, the group was around 78% male. Partial responses were seen in three patients, one with hepatocellular carcinoma and two with cutaneous melanoma.

General study results and limits: The study observed clonal expansion of CD4+ and CD8+ blood T cells by week 6 at 0.1 to 3.0 mg/kg.

On this clone itself: What it binds is not known.

The CDR3 covers 14 residues. Trimming took 7 bases from V and 3 from J; bases not matched to a gene: 10. Germline V CDR1 and CDR2: SGHRS, YFSETQ. Repertoires were generated with immunoSEQ multiplex PCR, while TCRdb's copy carries only in-frame clones and drops some. The repertoire has about 50,000 clones, 80% to 95% of them found once; the top ten carry approximately 25%. The material was CD4+ or CD8+ T cells sorted from blood, obtained in a trial of the OX40 agonist ivuxolimab. This chain uses TRBV5-1 with TRBJ2-7, with TRBD1 matching over 7 bases. The TCR sequence derives from an adult with an advanced solid tumor such as melanoma, head and neck, liver or kidney cancer. CDR3 DNA: TGCGCCAGCGGCCGGGACAGTACAAACTACGAGCAGTACTTC. Its translation: CASGRDSTNYEQYF.